The entry that follows covers one T cell receptor beta chain sequence. Its antigen remains undetermined. Base-call qualities are not available, and no considerably larger clone is one nucleotide away. One collaborating source in Seattle enrolled patients while the patients were actively infected and followed the patients over time throughout the course of disease. Each collaborating institution followed its own protocols to collect whole blood in K2EDTA tubes. For TCRbeta analysis, collaborators shipped samples in one of three forms: frozen whole blood, isolated PBMCs, or DNA extracted from either of those sample types. This sample stems from a study of blood T cell repertoires in COVID-19 (dated by TCRdb to the early 2020s). For the wider study: The collaborator samples originated in the United States, Italy and Spain and spanned the acute and convalescent phases of COVID-19. The prospective study material was composed of cDNA or gDNA derived from T cells, B-cell-depleted T cells, or PBMCs. Deeply sampled blood TCRbeta repertoires from subjects exposed to, actively infected with, or recovered from COVID-19 were included in the dataset. A freely available public database, intended as a resource for researchers studying the immune response to SARS-CoV-2, is where the repertoires were released. Samples were obtained from the ongoing ImmuneRACE study (first 160 participants) and from over 1,000 subjects provided by 6 global collaborators. A de-identified subject ID, COVID-19 status, age in years and sex were almost always included in the sample metadata. HLA class I and class II types, where available, came from metadata supplied by the sample provider rather than from assay-based typing. Findings and caveats that apply to the study as a whole: How much clinical and demographic metadata was included differed by source and by participant, and the metadata was provided uncurated.

TCRbeta CDR3 regions were amplified from genomic DNA using the immunoSEQ Assay, a bias-controlled multiplex PCR. The published analysis was carried out like this. Nucleated cell counts per sample were estimated from amplification of reference gene primers within the assay. Sequence reads were collapsed and filtered to measure the absolute abundance of every unique TCRbeta CDR3 rearrangement. For each sample, productive Simpson clonality was calculated as the square root of Simpson's diversity index over productive rearrangements. TCRdb mirrors the immuneACCESS table, restricted to in-frame sequences. Some clones are absent from its copies; in checked studies, under half trace to an unresolved V gene, and the reason for the others is unknown. V, J and clone size are those of that table, while D and trimming were read from the DNA. Within this sample are 110,000 or so clones, with 85% to 90% of them counted one time only. Around 5.5% of the sample goes to the ten largest clones.

This TCR was sampled from a woman aged 60-75 years with COVID-19, enrolled during active disease. Material for sequencing was peripheral blood.

The CDR3 in this case is CASSAIIQGLTDNQPQHF. The sequence in DNA is TGTGCCAGCAGTGCGATCATTCAGGGATTAACGGACAATCAGCCCCAGCATTTT. The chain is encoded by TRBV6-1 joined to TRBJ1-5; perhaps TRBD1 is the D gene, with 5 bases matching. The germline V gene provides CDR1 MNHNS and CDR2 SASEGT. The CDR3 covers 18 residues, taking in both the cysteine and the phenylalanine. The kept DNA is CDR3 alone, 54 bases in frame from the first base. V sheds 4 bases and J sheds 3 bases, leaving 22 bases between their ends.